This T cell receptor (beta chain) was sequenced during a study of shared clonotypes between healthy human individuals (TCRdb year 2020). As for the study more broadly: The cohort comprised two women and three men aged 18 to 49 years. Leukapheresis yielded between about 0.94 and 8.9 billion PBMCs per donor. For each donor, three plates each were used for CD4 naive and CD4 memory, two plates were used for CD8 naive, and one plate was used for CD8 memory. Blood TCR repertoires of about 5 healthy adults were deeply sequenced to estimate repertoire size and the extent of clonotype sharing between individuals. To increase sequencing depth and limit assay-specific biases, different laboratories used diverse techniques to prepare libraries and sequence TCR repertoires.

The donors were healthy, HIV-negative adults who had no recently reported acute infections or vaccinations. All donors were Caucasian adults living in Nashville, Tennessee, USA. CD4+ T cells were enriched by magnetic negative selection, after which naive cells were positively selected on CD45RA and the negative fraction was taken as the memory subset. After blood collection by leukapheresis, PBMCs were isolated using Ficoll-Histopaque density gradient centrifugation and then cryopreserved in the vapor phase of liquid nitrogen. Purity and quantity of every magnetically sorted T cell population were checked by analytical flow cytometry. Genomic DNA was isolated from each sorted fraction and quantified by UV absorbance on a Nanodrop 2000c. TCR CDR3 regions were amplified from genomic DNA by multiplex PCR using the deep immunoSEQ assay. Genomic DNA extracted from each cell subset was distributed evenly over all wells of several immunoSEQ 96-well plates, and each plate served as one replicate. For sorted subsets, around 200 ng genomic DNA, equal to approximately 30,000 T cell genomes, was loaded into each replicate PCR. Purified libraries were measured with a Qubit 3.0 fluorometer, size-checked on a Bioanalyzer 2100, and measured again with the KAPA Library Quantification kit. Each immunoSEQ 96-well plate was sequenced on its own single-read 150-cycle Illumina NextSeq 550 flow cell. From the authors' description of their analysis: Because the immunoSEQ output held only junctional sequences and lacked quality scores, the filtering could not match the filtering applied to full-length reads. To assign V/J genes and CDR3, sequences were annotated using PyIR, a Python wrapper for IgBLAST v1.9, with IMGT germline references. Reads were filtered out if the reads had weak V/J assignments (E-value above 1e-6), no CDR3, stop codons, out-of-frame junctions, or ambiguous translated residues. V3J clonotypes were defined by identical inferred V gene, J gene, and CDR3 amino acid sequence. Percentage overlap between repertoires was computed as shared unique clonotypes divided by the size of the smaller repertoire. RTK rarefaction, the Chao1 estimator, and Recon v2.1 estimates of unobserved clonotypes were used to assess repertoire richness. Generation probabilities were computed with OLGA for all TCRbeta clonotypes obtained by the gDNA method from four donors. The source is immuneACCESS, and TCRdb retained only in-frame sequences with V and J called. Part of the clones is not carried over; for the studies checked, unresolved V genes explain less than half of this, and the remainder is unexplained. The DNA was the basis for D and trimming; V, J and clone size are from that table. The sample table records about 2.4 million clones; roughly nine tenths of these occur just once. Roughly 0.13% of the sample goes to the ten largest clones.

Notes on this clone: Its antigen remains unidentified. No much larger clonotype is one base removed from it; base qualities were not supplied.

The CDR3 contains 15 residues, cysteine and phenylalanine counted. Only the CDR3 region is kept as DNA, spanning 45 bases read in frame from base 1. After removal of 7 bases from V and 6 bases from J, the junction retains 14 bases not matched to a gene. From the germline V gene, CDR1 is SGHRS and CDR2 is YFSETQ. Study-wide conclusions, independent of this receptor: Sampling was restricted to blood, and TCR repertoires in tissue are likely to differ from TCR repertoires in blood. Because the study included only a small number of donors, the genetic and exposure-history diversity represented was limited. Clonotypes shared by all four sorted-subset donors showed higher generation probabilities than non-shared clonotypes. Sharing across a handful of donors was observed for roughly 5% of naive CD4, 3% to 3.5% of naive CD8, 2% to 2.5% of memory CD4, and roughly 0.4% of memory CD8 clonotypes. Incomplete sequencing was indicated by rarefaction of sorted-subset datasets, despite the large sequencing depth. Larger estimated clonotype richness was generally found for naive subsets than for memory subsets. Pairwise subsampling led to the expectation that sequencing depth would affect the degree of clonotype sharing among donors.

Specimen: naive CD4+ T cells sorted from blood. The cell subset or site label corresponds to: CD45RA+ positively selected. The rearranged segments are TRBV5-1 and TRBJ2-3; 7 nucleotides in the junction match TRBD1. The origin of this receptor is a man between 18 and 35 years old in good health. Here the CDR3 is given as CASAARQGQVDTQYF. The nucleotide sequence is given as TGCGCCAGCGCCGCCCGACAGGGCCAGGTGGATACGCAGTATTTT.